This TCR beta chain was obtained from a study of T cell changes during pregnancy in multiple sclerosis. Using immunoSEQ multiplex PCR, the repertoire was profiled, and TCRdb retains in-frame clones only, with some absent. The sample gives about 36,000 clones, roughly 93% of which show up once; roughly 0.41% is in the top ten. The V segment lost 4 bases and the J segment 3 bases; nucleotides outside the gene matches: 8. This CDR3 region has 15 residues. CDR1 and CDR2 (germline): SGHNT, YYREEE (reference sequence). The specimen was CD4+ T cells from peripheral blood mononuclear cells, collected in the first trimester of pregnancy. The clonotype was recovered from a female donor with multiple sclerosis, enrolled in a pregnancy study. The chain is built from TRBV5-4 and TRBJ2-7, with TRBD2 matching over 9 bases. CDR3 DNA sequence: TGTGCCAGCAGCCCACGCGGGGGGGCAGACTACGAGCAGTACTTC. It is translated as CASSPRGGADYEQYF.